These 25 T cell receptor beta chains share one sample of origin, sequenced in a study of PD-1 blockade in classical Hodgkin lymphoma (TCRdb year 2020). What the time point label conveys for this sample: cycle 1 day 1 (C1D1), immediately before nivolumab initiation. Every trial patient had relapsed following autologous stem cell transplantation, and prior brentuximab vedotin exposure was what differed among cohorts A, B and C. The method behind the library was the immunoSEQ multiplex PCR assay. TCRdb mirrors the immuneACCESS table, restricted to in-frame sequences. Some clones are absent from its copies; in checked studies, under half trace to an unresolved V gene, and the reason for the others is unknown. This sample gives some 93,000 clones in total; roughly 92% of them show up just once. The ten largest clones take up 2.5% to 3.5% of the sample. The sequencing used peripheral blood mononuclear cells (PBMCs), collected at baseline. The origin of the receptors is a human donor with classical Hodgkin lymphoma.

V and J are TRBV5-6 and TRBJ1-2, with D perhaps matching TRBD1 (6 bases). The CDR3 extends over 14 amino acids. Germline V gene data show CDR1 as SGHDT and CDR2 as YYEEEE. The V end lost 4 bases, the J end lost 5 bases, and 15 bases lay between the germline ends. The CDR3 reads CASSTQTGWYGYTF. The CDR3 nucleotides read TGTGCCAGCAGCACACAAACAGGGTGGTATGGCTACACCTTC.

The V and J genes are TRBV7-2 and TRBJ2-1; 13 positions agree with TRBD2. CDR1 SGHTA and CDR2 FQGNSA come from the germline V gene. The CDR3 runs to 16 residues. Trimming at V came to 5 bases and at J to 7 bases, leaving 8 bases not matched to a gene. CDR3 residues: CASSPRTSGSGNEQFF. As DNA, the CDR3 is TGTGCCAGCAGCCCAAGGACTAGCGGGAGTGGTAATGAGCAGTTCTTC.

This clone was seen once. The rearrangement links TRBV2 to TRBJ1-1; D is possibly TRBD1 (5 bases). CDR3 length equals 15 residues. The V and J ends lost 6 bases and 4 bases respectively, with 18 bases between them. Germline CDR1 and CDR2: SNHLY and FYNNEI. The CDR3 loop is CASRRWGTRGTEAFF. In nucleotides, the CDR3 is TGTGCCAGCAGACGGTGGGGCACTCGGGGCACTGAAGCTTTCTTT. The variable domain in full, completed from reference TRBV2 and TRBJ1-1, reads EPEVTQTPSHQVTQMGQEVILRCVPISNHLYFYWYRQILGQKVEFLVSFYNNEISEKSEIFDDQFSVERPDGSNFTLKIRSTKLEDSAMYFCASRRWGTRGTEAFFGQGTRLTVV.

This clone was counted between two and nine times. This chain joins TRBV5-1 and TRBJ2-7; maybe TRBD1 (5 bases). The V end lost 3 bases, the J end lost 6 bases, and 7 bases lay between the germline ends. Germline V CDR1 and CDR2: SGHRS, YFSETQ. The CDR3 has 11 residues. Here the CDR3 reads CASSSTGEQYF. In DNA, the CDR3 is TGCGCCAGCAGCTCAACAGGCGAGCAGTACTTC.

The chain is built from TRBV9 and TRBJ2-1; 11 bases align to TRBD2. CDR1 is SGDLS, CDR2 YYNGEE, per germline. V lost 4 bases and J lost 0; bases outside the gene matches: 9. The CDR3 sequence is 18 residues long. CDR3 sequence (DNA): TGTGCCAGCAGCCAACCGAGACTAGCGGGGAGCTCCTACAATGAGCAGTTCTTC. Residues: CASSQPRLAGSSYNEQFF.

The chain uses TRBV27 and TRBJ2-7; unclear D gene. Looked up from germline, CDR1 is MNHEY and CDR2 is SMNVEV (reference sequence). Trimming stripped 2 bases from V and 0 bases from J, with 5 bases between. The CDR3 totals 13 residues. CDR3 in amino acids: CASSLGNSYEQYF. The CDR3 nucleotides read TGTGCCAGCAGTTTAGGTAACTCCTACGAGCAGTACTTC.

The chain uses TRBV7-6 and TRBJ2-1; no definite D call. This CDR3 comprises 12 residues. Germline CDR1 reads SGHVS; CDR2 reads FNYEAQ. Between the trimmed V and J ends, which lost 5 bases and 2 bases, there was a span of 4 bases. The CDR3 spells CASSLPYNEQFF. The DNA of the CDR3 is TGTGCCAGCAGCCTCCCCTACAATGAGCAGTTCTTC.

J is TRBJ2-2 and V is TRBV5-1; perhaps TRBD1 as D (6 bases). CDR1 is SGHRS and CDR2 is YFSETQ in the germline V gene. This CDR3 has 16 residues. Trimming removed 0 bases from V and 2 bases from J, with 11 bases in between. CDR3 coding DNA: TGCGCCAGCAGCTTGGCCCCTGGGGGCAACACCGGGGAGCTGTTTTTT. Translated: CASSLAPGGNTGELFF.

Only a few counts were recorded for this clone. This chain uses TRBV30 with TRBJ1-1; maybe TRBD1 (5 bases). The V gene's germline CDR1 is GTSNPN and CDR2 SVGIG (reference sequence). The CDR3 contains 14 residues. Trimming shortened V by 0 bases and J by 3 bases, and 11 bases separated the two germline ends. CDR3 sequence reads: CAWSVTLGHTEAFF. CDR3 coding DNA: TGTGCCTGGAGTGTGACCTTGGGGCACACTGAAGCTTTCTTT.

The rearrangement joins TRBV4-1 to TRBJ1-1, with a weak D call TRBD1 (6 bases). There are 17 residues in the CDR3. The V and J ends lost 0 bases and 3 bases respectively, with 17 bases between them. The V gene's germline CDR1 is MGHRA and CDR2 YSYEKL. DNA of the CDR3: TGCGCCAGCAGCCAAGAAACAGGGCTCCGCCGTGACACTGAAGCTTTCTTT. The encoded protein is CASSQETGLRRDTEAFF.

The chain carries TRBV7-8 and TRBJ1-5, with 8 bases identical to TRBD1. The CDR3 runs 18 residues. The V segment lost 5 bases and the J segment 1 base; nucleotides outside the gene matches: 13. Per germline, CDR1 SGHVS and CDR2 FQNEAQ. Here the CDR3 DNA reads TGTGCCAGCAGCCAGACAGGGGCCCCCGGGAAAAGCAATCAGCCCCAGCATTTT. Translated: CASSQTGAPGKSNQPQHF.

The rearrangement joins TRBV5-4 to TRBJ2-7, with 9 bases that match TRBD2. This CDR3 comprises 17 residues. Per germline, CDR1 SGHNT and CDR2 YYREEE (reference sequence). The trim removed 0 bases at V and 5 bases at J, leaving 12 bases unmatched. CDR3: CASSLVPYGGRGDEQYF. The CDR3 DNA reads TGTGCCAGCAGCTTGGTCCCTTATGGCGGGAGGGGCGACGAGCAGTACTTC.

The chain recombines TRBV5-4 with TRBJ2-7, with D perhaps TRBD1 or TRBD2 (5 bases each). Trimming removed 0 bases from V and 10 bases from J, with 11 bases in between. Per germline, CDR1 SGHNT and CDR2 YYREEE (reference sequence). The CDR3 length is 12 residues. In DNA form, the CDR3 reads TGTGCCAGCAGCTTGGGGGTTGGGGGACAGTACTTC. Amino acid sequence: CASSLGVGGQYF.

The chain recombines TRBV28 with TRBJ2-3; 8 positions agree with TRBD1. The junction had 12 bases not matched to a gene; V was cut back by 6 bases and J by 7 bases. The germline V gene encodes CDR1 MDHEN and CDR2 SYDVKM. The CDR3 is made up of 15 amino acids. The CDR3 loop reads CASRTSQGAVNTQYF. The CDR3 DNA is TGTGCCAGCAGAACCAGCCAGGGGGCTGTGAATACGCAGTATTTT.

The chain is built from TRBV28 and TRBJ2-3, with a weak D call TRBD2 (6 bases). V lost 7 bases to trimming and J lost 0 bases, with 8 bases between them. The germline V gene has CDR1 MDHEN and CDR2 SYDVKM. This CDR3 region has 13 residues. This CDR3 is CASTRGSTDTQYF. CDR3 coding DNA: TGTGCCAGCACCCGGGGGAGCACAGATACGCAGTATTTT.

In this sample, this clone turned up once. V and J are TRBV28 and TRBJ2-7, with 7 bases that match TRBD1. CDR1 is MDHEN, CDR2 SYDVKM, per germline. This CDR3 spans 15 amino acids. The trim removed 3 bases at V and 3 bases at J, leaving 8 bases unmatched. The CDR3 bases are TGTGCCAGCAGTTTTGGACAGGCCGCCAACTACGAGCAGTACTTC. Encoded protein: CASSFGQAANYEQYF.

CDR3 protein: CASGRGLGTDTQYF. The CDR3 DNA follows: TGTGCCAGCGGGAGGGGACTAGGCACAGATACGCAGTATTTT. The chain couples TRBV2 to TRBJ2-3, with 8 bases identical to TRBD2. V lost 8 bases, J lost 1 base, and 5 bases stayed unmatched. CDR1 SNHLY and CDR2 FYNNEI come from the germline V gene. The CDR3 covers 14 residues. Full variable domain (rest looked up from reference TRBV2 and TRBJ2-3): EPEVTQTPSHQVTQMGQEVILRCVPISNHLYFYWYRQILGQKVEFLVSFYNNEISEKSEIFDDQFSVERPDGSNFTLKIRSTKLEDSAMYFCASGRGLGTDTQYFGPGTRLTVL.

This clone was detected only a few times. For the CDR3, the DNA is TGTGCCAGCAGTTTCCGAGCCGATACGCAGTATTTT. This gives the protein CASSFRADTQYF. The chain combines TRBV28 with TRBJ2-3, with unresolved D. Trimming shortened V by 3 bases and J by 6 bases, and 7 bases separated the two germline ends. CDR1 is MDHEN, CDR2 SYDVKM, per germline. The CDR3 runs 12 residues.

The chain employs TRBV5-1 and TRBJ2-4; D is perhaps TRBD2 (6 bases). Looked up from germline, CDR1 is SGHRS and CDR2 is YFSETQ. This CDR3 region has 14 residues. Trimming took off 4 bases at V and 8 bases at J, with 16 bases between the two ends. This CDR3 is CASSGFGSTDIQYF. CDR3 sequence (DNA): TGCGCCAGCAGCGGGTTCGGGAGTACGGACATTCAGTACTTC.

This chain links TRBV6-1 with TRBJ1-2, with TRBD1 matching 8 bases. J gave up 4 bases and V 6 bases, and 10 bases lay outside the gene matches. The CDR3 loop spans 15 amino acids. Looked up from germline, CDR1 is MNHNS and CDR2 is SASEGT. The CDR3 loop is CASRPAGQGPYGYTF. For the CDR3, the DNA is TGTGCCAGCAGGCCTGCCGGACAGGGCCCCTATGGCTACACCTTC.

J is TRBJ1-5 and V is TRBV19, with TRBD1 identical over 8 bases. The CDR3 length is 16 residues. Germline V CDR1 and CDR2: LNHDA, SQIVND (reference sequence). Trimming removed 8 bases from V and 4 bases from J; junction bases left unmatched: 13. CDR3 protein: CASLDGRTGKNQPQHF. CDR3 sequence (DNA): TGTGCCAGTTTGGATGGAAGGACAGGGAAGAATCAGCCCCAGCATTTT.

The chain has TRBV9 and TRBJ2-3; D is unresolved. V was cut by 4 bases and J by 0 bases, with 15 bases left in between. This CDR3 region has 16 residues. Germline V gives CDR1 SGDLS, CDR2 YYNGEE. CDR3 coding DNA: TGTGCCAGCAGCCCAGCCAGGTCATCTAGCACAGATACGCAGTATTTT. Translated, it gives CASSPARSSSTDTQYF.

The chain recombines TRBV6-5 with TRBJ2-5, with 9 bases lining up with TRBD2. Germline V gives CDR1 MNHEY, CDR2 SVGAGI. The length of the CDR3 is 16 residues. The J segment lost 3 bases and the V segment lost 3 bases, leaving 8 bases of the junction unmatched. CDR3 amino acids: CASSYRGGRAEETQYF. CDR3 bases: TGTGCCAGCAGTTATAGGGGCGGGAGGGCGGAAGAGACCCAGTACTTC.

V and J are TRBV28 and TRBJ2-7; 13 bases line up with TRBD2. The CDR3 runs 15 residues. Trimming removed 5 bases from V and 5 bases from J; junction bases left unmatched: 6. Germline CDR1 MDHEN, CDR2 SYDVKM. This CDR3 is CASSPAGLAGDEQYF. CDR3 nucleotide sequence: TGTGCCAGCAGTCCCGCCGGACTAGCGGGAGACGAGCAGTACTTC.

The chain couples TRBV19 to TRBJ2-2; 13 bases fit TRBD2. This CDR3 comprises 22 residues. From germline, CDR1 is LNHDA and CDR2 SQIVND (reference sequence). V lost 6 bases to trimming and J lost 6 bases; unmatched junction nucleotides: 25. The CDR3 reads CASRARTGLAGVAGRTAGELFF. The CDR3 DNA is TGTGCCAGTAGAGCCAGAACAGGACTAGCGGGAGTGGCAGGTCGTACTGCCGGGGAGCTGTTTTTT.